The next 10 T cell receptor beta chains were all read from a single sample in a study of breast tumors, draining lymph nodes, adjacent tissues. Samples came from axillary lymph nodes draining the breast cancer. TCRdb independently ran MiXCR on the multiplex PCR reads; one entry per CDR3 protein. The sample lists under 250,000 distinct CDR3 sequences; about 32% were seen once. Sequenced material: axillary lymph node tissue. The receptors shown here come from a female donor with breast cancer. Some clones in this sample may be carry-over from other donors' samples.

This clonotype was detected many times. The rearrangement links TRBV24-1 to TRBJ2-2, with 10 bases aligning to TRBD2. The CDR3 is 15 amino acids. V shed 9 bases and J 7 bases; nucleotides not matched to a gene: 10. CDR1 and CDR2 (germline): KGHDR, SFDVKD. The CDR3 DNA follows: TGTGCCACCTCAGAGCGGGAGGGCCTTGGCGGGGAGCTGTTTTTT. This translates into CATSEREGLGGELFF.

This chain uses TRBV7-3 with TRBJ2-3, with 11 bases matching TRBD1. CDR1 and CDR2 (germline): SGHTA, FQGTGA. V lost 5 bases and J lost 2; bases outside the gene matches: 6. This CDR3 is 16 amino acids long. The CDR3 DNA reads as TGTGCCAGCAGCCCAGGGACAGGGGGAAACACAGATACGCAGTATTTT. Translated: CASSPGTGGNTDTQYF.

This clonotype was counted at least ten times. This chain joins TRBV20-1 and TRBJ1-4, with D perhaps matching TRBD1 (5 bases). Trimming left V 2 bases short and J 7 bases short, with 11 bases between. There are 13 residues in the CDR3. Germline CDR1 and CDR2: DFQATT and SNEGSKA (reference sequence). The CDR3 DNA reads TGCAGTGCTAGACTGTGGGACGGTGAAAAACTGTTTTTT. Protein product: CSARLWDGEKLFF.

The rearrangement joins TRBV7-9 to TRBJ1-6, with 10 bases that match TRBD1. The CDR3 totals 18 residues. V shed 3 bases, J shed 1 base, and the junction held 6 bases outside the gene matches. CDR1 is SEHNR, CDR2 FQNEAQ, per germline (reference sequence). For the CDR3, the DNA is TGTGCCAGCAGCTTGCGGGGACAGGGGTTTTCCTATAATTCACCCCTCCACTTT. Its translation is CASSLRGQGFSYNSPLHF.

This clonotype was observed many times. V and J are TRBV7-8 and TRBJ2-2, with no clear D. V was trimmed by 6 bases and J by 6 bases, leaving 8 bases between them. Germline V gives CDR1 SGHVS, CDR2 FQNEAQ. The CDR3 is 12 amino acids. The CDR3 region is CASRGSPGELFF. CDR3 in DNA: TGTGCCAGCAGGGGGTCTCCCGGGGAGCTGTTTTTT.

In this sample, this clonotype turned up many times. The chain employs TRBV7-3 and TRBJ2-1; unclear D gene. The CDR3 totals 12 residues. Per the germline V gene, CDR1 is SGHTA and CDR2 is FQGTGA. Trimming removed 5 bases from V and 6 bases from J, with 8 bases in between. In DNA form, the CDR3 reads TGTGCCAGCAGCCCCATGGGCAATGAGCAGTTCTTC. Translating gives CASSPMGNEQFF.

This clonotype was picked up many times. The V call is TRBV4-2, the J call TRBJ2-3; D call uncertain. Germline V gives CDR1 LGHNA, CDR2 YNFKEQ. This CDR3 has 15 residues. Trimming stripped 1 base from V and 0 bases from J, with 8 bases between. DNA for the CDR3: TGTGCCAGCAGCCAAGTTCACCCAAGCACAGATACGCAGTATTTT. Translating gives CASSQVHPSTDTQYF.

In the case of this clonotype: This may come from a read error, since a much larger clone is one base off. The V call is TRBV9, the J call TRBJ1-4, with D maybe TRBD1 (6 bases). Per germline, CDR1 SGDLS and CDR2 YYNGEE. This CDR3 contains 15 residues. The CDR3 DNA is TGTGCCAGCAGCGCGAGACAGGTAGAGGGTGAAAAACGGTTTTTT. It translates to CASSARQVEGEKRFF.

To note about this clonotype: This may arise from a read error, as a much more abundant clone is one base away. The chain carries TRBV6-4 and TRBJ2-2; weak D call: TRBD1 (5 bases). V was shortened by 5 bases and J by 0 bases, with 19 bases between the two germline ends. The germline V gene encodes CDR1 MRHNA and CDR2 SNTAGT. The CDR3 contains 18 residues. CDR3 in amino acids: CASSITSRARANTGELFF. In nucleotides, the CDR3 is TGTGCCAGCAGTATAACGTCACGGGCCAGGGCGAACACCGGGGAGCTGTTTTTT.

Concerning this clonotype: The missing conserved phenylalanine or tryptophan at the end of this CDR3 makes a read error likely. The J gene is TRBJ2-7, the V gene TRBV20-1; 9 bases agree with TRBD1. The CDR3 length is 13 residues. After removal of 7 bases from V and 6 bases from J, the junction contained 10 bases not matched to a gene. Germline V CDR1 and CDR2: DFQATT, SNEGSKA (reference sequence). This CDR3 reads CSVLRDRDLEQYL. Written as DNA, the CDR3 is TGCAGTGTACTCCGGGACAGGGACCTCGAGCAGTACCTC.